The sequence of this T cell receptor beta chain was determined in a study of identical twins. Study results and limitations: Twins' excess sharing was less marked for out-of-frame beta sequences. Clonotypes of the beta chain that were abundant in cord blood carried fewer insertions (memory repertoires showed none).

On this clonotype itself: Its specificity is unknown.

A template switching step contributed a universal primer site, while unique molecular identifiers were present in the cDNA. Using its own MiXCR run on the 5' RACE reads, TCRdb lists one record per CDR3 protein. The sample gives 350,000 to 450,000 distinct CDR3 sequences, less than 20% of which show up once; 12% is in the top ten. From germline, CDR1 is SGDLS and CDR2 YYNGEE. The V end lost 1 base, the J end lost 0 bases, and 14 bases lay between the germline ends. This CDR3 region has 17 residues. The sample comprised naive T cells sorted from blood. This TCR derives from a man in his fifties or sixties in good health. The chain has TRBV9 and TRBJ2-1; no reliable D call. CDR3: CASSVRGVDGSYNEQFF. The CDR3 coding sequence is TGTGCCAGCAGCGTACGTGGGGTCGATGGCTCCTACAATGAGCAGTTCTTC.